These 16 T cell receptor beta chains were sequenced from one sample in a study of T cells in women clearing cervical HPV infection. The method was immunoSEQ multiplex PCR; TCRdb's version includes in-frame clones alone and lacks a portion of them. Its clone listing holds tens of thousands of clones. Specimen: blood buffy coat. The receptor set was obtained from a woman between 18 and 70 years old with a cervical HPV16 infection that either progressed to CIN3+ or cleared (not recorded which).

Regarding this clone: The read halts 3 residues ahead of the CDR3 end, with the missing end drawn from the germline J gene. The chain couples TRBV7-2 to TRBJ2-3, with a possible D match to TRBD2 (6 bases). CDR1 is SGHTA, CDR2 FQGNSA, per germline. The ends were cut back, 0 bases at V and 4 bases at J, with 11 bases in the middle. The CDR3 has 15 residues. This CDR3 is CASSLASLASDTQYF. The sequenced CDR3 bases are TGTGCCAGCAGCTTAGCGAGTCTAGCGTCAGATACG.

In regard to this clone: The CDR3 end falls 3 residues outside the read, so it is completed with the germline J gene. The gene calls are TRBV29-1 and TRBJ1-1; 9 bases match TRBD1. The CDR3 consists of 16 residues. CDR1 is SQVTM and CDR2 is ANQGSEA in the germline V gene. The V gene end was trimmed by 3 bases and the J gene end by 4 bases; junction bases not matched to a gene: 12. The sequenced part of the CDR3 DNA is TGCAGCGTTGAGGAGTTACAGGGGGCGCGGGGCACTGAA. Protein product: CSVEELQGARGTE. The whole CDR3 sequence reads CSVEELQGARGTEAFF.

Comments on this clone: Read data end 3 residues before the CDR3 end; the end is taken from the germline J gene. This chain uses TRBV5-5 with TRBJ2-3; 9 bases fit TRBD2. With V trimmed by 3 bases and J by 6 bases, 5 bases remained unmatched. CDR1 and CDR2 from the germline V gene are SGHKS and YYEKEE (reference sequence). The CDR3 loop spans 14 amino acids. CDR3 amino acids: CASSYLAGADTQYF. CDR3 bases read: TGTGCCAGCAGCTACTTAGCGGGAGCCGATACG.

Comment on this clone: With the read ending 3 residues before the CDR3 end, the germline J gene is used to fill in that end. The chain links TRBV6-2 or TRBV6-3 to TRBJ2-3, with 11 bases that match TRBD2. Germline V gives CDR1 MNHEY, CDR2 SVGEGT. This CDR3 region has 16 residues. CDR3 residues: CASSYSGTSGQETQYF. The sequenced part of the CDR3 DNA is TGTGCCAGCAGTTACTCTGGGACTAGCGGCCAAGAGACG.

As for this clone: The read stops 3 residues short of the end of the CDR3; the missing end is completed from the germline J gene. The V call is TRBV18, the J call TRBJ2-1; TRBD2 agrees at 13 bases. The CDR3 runs 14 residues. V dropped 5 bases and J dropped 7; count of bases not matched to a gene: 2. CDR1 and CDR2 (germline): KGHSH, LQKENI. Here the CDR3 reads CASSRTSGSNEQFF. CDR3 DNA, as far as it was read: TGTGCCAGCTCAAGGACTAGCGGGAGTAATGAG.

Remarks on this clone: The DNA ends 3 residues before the CDR3 does, and the rest of the CDR3 is filled in from the germline J gene. The V gene is TRBV6-1, the J gene TRBJ1-5; D not resolved. Germline lookup yields CDR1 MNHNS and CDR2 SASEGT. The CDR3 has 13 residues. V was clipped by 4 bases and J by 1 base, with 5 bases between them. The sequenced part of the CDR3 DNA is TGTGCCAGCAGTGTTTCGAGCAATCAGCCC. It encodes CASSVSSNQP. The CDR3 in full is CASSVSSNQPQHF.

On this clone: The CDR3 end lies 3 residues beyond the end of the read and is filled in from the germline J gene. The chain links TRBV19 to TRBJ1-2, with a possible D match to TRBD1 (6 bases). Looked up from germline, CDR1 is LNHDA and CDR2 is SQIVND (reference sequence). The CDR3 spans 16 residues. The covered CDR3 bases are TGTGCCAGTAGTGCTGGGACTAGCGGGGGGGCAGATACC. This gives the protein CASSAGTSGGADT. The CDR3 in full is CASSAGTSGGADTYTF. The full variable domain, with the rest looked up from reference TRBV19 and TRBJ1-2, is DGGITQSPKYLFRKEGQNVTLSCEQNLNHDAMYWYRQDPGQGLRLIYYSQIVNDFQKGDIAEGYSVSREKKESFPLTVTSAQKNPTAFYLCASSAGTSGGADTYTFGSGTRLTVV.

With respect to this clone: The observed sequence ends 3 residues before the CDR3 terminus, with the missing tail filled in from the germline J gene. V usage is TRBV6-1 and J usage is TRBJ2-7; 14 bases match TRBD2. This CDR3 has 16 amino acids. The germline V gene encodes CDR1 MNHNS and CDR2 SASEGT. V gave up 4 bases and J gave up 1 base; unmatched junction bases: 3. The CDR3 bases that were read are TGTGCCAGCAGTGGGACTAGCGGGGGGTCGTCCTACGAG. It is translated as CASSGTSGGSSYE. The whole CDR3 protein reads CASSGTSGGSSYEQYF.

A note on this clone: The CDR3 end falls 3 residues outside the read, so it is completed with the germline J gene. This sequence joins TRBV20-1 and TRBJ2-7, with D unclear. Germline-derived CDR1 and CDR2 are DFQATT and SNEGSKA (reference sequence). The V end lost 1 base, the J end lost 1 base, and 8 bases lay between the germline ends. This CDR3 has 13 residues. The sequenced CDR3 bases are TGCAGTGCTAGAGTCCCCCAATCCTACGAG. This gives the protein CSARVPQSYE. The entire CDR3 is CSARVPQSYEQYF.

Concerning this clone: Sequence at one end of the junction differs from germline and may be a read error. The missing CDR3 end, 3 residues past where the read stops, is filled in from the germline J gene. V gene TRBV6-1 combines with J gene TRBJ1-1; D not resolved. CDR1 MNHNS and CDR2 SASEGT come from the germline V gene. This CDR3 contains 11 residues. Incomplete CDR3 DNA: TGTGCCAGCAGTGAATCGACTGGA. Translated, it gives CASSESTG. The whole CDR3 protein is CASSESTGAFF.

With respect to this clone: The sequence runs out 3 residues before the end of the CDR3; the remainder is reconstructed from the germline J gene. The chain is built from TRBV19 and TRBJ2-2, with D possibly TRBD1 on 6 matching bases. Germline loops: CDR1 LNHDA, CDR2 SQIVND (reference sequence). The CDR3 consists of 14 residues. V was clipped by 4 bases and J by 4 bases, with 10 bases between them. The DNA read from the CDR3 is TGTGCCAGTAGTACCTTCAGGGGCACCGGGGAG. Translated: CASSTFRGTGE. The complete CDR3 reads CASSTFRGTGELFF.

About this clone: The DNA ends 3 residues before the CDR3 does, and the rest of the CDR3 is filled in from the germline J gene. This chain uses TRBV10-2 with TRBJ2-7; 7 nucleotides match TRBD1. This CDR3 has 13 residues. J gave up 3 bases and V 5 bases, and 4 bases lay outside the gene matches. Germline CDR1 reads WSHSY; CDR2 reads SAAADI. CDR3 protein: CASSTGTVYEQYF. The sequenced CDR3 bases are TGCGCCAGCAGTACCGGGACAGTCTACGAG.

Concerning this clone itself: Sequencing ends 3 residues short of the CDR3 end; the germline J gene provides the rest. The gene calls are TRBV4-2 and TRBJ2-3, with TRBD2 matching 16 bases. Germline assignment: CDR1 LGHNA and CDR2 YNFKEQ. The CDR3 has 20 residues. V shed 3 bases, J shed 4 bases, and the junction held 13 bases outside the gene matches. The sequenced CDR3 bases are TGTGCCAGCAGCCAGGCTGGGACTAGCGGGAGGGCCAAATATGCAGATACG. Protein product: CASSQAGTSGRAKYADT. The full CDR3 reads CASSQAGTSGRAKYADTQYF.

Worth noting for this clone: From the germline J gene comes the end of the CDR3, since the read stops 3 residues before it. The gene calls are TRBV3-1 (or the pseudogene TRBV3-2) and TRBJ2-7, with 10 bases identical to TRBD2. The CDR3 consists of 19 residues. The V gene's germline CDR1 is LGHDT and CDR2 YNNKEL (reference sequence). J was trimmed by 3 bases and V by 4 bases; bases with no gene match: 18. CDR3 DNA (partial): TGTGCCAGCAGCCGGGGGAAATCCGGGACTAGCGTGGGGGTCTACGAG. As protein: CASSRGKSGTSVGVYE. The full CDR3 protein is CASSRGKSGTSVGVYEQYF.

As concerns this clone: The read finishes 3 residues shy of the CDR3 end, and the germline J gene is used to complete it. V is TRBV20-1 and J is TRBJ2-7, with D possibly TRBD1 on 5 matching bases. Germline V gene lookup returns CDR1 DFQATT and CDR2 SNEGSKA (reference sequence). This CDR3 comprises 12 residues. V lost 2 bases and J lost 4, with 9 bases in between. The part of the CDR3 DNA that was read is TGCAGTGCTAGATCAGGGCCTTACGAG. Protein: CSARSGPYE. The CDR3, in full, reads CSARSGPYEQYF.

Concerning this clone: Read sequence stops 3 residues before the CDR3 end, and the germline J gene provides the missing end. The chain links TRBV7-9 to TRBJ2-3, with a possible D match to TRBD1 (5 bases). The CDR3 has 14 amino acids. Germline loops: CDR1 SEHNR, CDR2 FQNEAQ (reference sequence). The CDR3 region is CASSSHVDKETQYF. The CDR3 bases that were read are TGTGCCAGCAGCTCGCATGTGGACAAAGAGACG.